This T cell receptor beta chain was profiled in a study of cytomegalovirus exposure and HLA in healthy donors. Overall study results and limits: Later on, a genetic analysis was performed. It linked a missense variant in DCLRE1C with V- and J-gene trimming of TCR beta. According to a later analysis, most TCR beta chains associated with CMV appeared HLA-restricted.

Primers included in the PCR were 60 Vbeta and 13 Jbeta primers. The data were produced by immunoSEQ multiplex PCR, yet TCRdb's version contains in-frame clones alone and is incomplete. In the table there are 160,000 or so clones, 80% to 90% of which are singletons. The V and J ends lost 2 bases and 2 bases respectively, with 10 bases between them. There are 14 residues in the CDR3. CDR1 and CDR2 from the germline V gene are SGHRS and YFSETQ. About this clone itself: Antigen unknown.

The sequence was collected from a man aged 45-65 years in good health and CMV-seropositive. Material for sequencing was PBMCs. The chain carries TRBV5-1 and TRBJ1-1; D unresolved. The CDR3 region has the DNA TGCGCCAGCAGCTTTGCAGGTGCTAACACTGAAGCTTTCTTT. It translates to CASSFAGANTEAFF.